The present TCR beta chain was sequenced within a study of cytomegalovirus exposure and HLA in healthy donors. Study-wide results and caveats: A link between a missense DCLRE1C variant and TCR beta V- and J-gene trimming emerged from a later analysis. Several of the most significant clusters appeared, in a later analysis, to be linked to common viral pathogens.

Despite likely unrecorded immune exposures, the donors were nominally healthy at the time of sampling. Primers included in the PCR were 60 Vbeta and 13 Jbeta primers. Clones were read by immunoSEQ multiplex PCR, and TCRdb kept only the in-frame ones, dropping some. The sample yields some 200,000 clones, about 77% seen once. Notes on this clone: Antigen specificity is unknown.

The CDR3 length is 14 residues. V was trimmed by 0 bases and J by 2 bases, leaving 8 bases between them. Germline CDR1 and CDR2: SGHAT and FQNNGV. The sequence was collected from a female donor in good health and CMV-seronegative. The V gene is TRBV11-2, the J gene TRBJ2-7, with D tentatively TRBD2 (5 bases). The specimen sequenced was PBMCs. The CDR3 protein is CASSLDLGAYEQYF. The CDR3 bases are TGTGCCAGCAGCTTAGATCTCGGGGCCTACGAGCAGTACTTC.